This T cell receptor (beta chain) was obtained from a study of T cells after yellow fever vaccination. About the study: When fractions had low cell numbers, they were prepared with SMART-Seq v4 Ultra Low Input.

The study, taken as a whole, reports: Subsequent to the booster, the majority of primary-vaccination clones reappeared (96% CD4, approximately 90% CD8). Contamination by abundant bulk-population clonotypes could be present in FACS-sorted repertoires.

CDR3 size: 14 residues. The V gene lost 6 bases and the J gene lost 5 bases, with 14 bases spanning the gap. The table lists this clonotype with a few counts. Antigen unknown. 5'RACE template switching produced TCR cDNA carrying a universal primer site and UMIs. Via MiXCR, TCRdb re-called the 5' RACE reads, giving one row per CDR3 protein. Of approximately 610,000 distinct CDR3 sequences in the sample, approximately 16% were seen once. This clonotype was obtained from a man younger than 35 who received the YFV17D yellow fever vaccine. V and J are TRBV12-3 or TRBV12-4 and TRBJ1-5; no reliable D call. This material consisted of PBMCs, taken 5 to 6 days after the first yellow fever vaccination. The CDR3 nucleotides are TGTGCCAGCAGCAACGACGCAGCCCATCAGCCCCAGCATTTT. As protein: CASSNDAAHQPQHF.